The source of this T cell receptor (beta chain) is a study of regulatory T cells in long-lasting Graves disease (dated by TCRdb to the early 2020s). Turning to the overall study: In the newly diagnosed Graves' disease group, patients had been taking antithyroid drugs for less than 3 months. Peripheral blood TCR sequencing and RNA sequencing compared persistent Graves' disease patients with newly diagnosed Graves' disease patients. The study took place in China and was registered as a clinical trial. A total of around 35 samples underwent TCR sequencing: approximately 13 from persistent and approximately 20 from newly diagnosed Graves' disease patients. The research as a whole found: Peripheral blood alone was examined, since thyroid tissue, which constituted the primary lesion, could not be accessed. Compared with newly diagnosed patients, persistent Graves' disease patients had lower TCR Shannon entropy and fewer highly expanded clones, which suggests clonal expansion. A larger number of public clonotypes was shared among persistent patients (around 3,000) than among newly diagnosed patients (around 970). The small sample size was acknowledged by the authors as a limitation that may reduce accuracy. TRBV28, TRBJ1-2 and TRBJ2-5 were preferentially used in persistent disease, while TRBV20-1 and TRBJ2-1 were favored in newly diagnosed disease. Sequencing and analysis were limited to the TCR beta chain.

Per the publication, the time point label means: newly diagnosed GD, antithyroid drugs for less than 3 months. For both TCR sequencing and RNA sequencing, RNA was extracted from PBMCs using TRIzol. Graves' disease was diagnosed according to American Thyroid Association guidelines. The patients came from an endocrinology department in Xi'an, China. From each patient, 7.5 to 9.5 milliliters of peripheral blood was collected into an EDTA anticoagulant tube. Ficoll Paque Plus density gradient separation was used to isolate PBMCs, and no further T cell sorting was done. An Agilent 2100 Bioanalyzer and agarose gel were used to assess RNA quality, and a NanoDrop 2000 was used to measure RNA concentration. CDR1 and CDR2 were assigned from the germline V gene (reference sequence) as DFQATT and SNEGSKA. The CDR3 covers 15 residues, taking in both the cysteine and the phenylalanine. Only the CDR3 part of the read is kept: 45 bases, read in frame from the first base.

In its sample, this clonotype was seen a few times. This clone's antigen is unknown. No quality values exist for individual bases; no much larger clone is one base distant. Library preparation was by multiplex PCR. TCRdb records Illumina HiSeq 4000 as the sequencer. CDR3 regions were amplified by Arm-PCR with iRepertoire HTBI primers to construct TCR beta libraries. Before sequencing, the PCR products underwent gel purification. In the paper's pipeline: A total of 62 TRBV and some 15 TRBJ segments were identified across samples and were used for gene usage analysis of CDR3 amino acid clonotypes. COPE and FqMerger were used to merge filtered high-quality paired reads into contigs. BLAST was used to align contigs to IMGT TRBV, TRBD and TRBJ reference genes, with CDR3 defined following IMGT. Clonotypes above 0.1% frequency were classified as highly expanded clones. Shannon entropy was used to measure repertoire diversity, and the Gini coefficient was used to measure V-J evenness. Clonotypes shared by more than one individual were considered public. TCRdb applied fastp at Q25 and MiXCR to the public reads, then kept only in-frame beta chains. A single entry per CDR3 protein holds the most common genes and DNA from its merged rows. TCRdb assigned the V and J calls; the authors' analysis was not used. The sample table lists some 490,000 distinct CDR3 sequences, approximately 12% of them with a count of one. The top ten constitute about 8.9% of the sample.

These data were also filed under a second study, of T cells in Graves' hyperthyroidism and ophthalmopathy. The second paper further reports: A patient counted as having stable Graves' hyperthyroidism if no progression to ophthalmopathy occurred over 18 months of follow-up. Hyperthyroidism patients were newly diagnosed, with disease duration under 2 months, and aged 18 to 65 years. Patients with uncontrolled infections, other autoimmune diseases, pregnancy or lactation were excluded. Diagnoses relied on clinical symptoms, serum thyroxine and TRAb, thyroid ultrasound and orbital computed tomography. The first round of RT-PCR for the TCR CDR3 was performed with the HTBI primer set and the Qiagen OneStep RT-PCR kit. Most expanded thyroid clonotypes (frequency above 0.001) were also detected in blood, suggesting blood repertoires may reflect thyroid immune responses. A model built on a 13 V-J signature distinguished ophthalmopathy from stable hyperthyroidism, reaching 85% to 90% sensitivity and under 84% specificity in cross-validation and 80%/75% in testing. In validation, progression to ophthalmopathy was predicted by the model with around 71% sensitivity and around 76% specificity, a median of about 6.8 months before onset. TCR V-J signatures able to tell the groups apart were searched for in a discovery cohort of approximately 95 patients, of whom fewer than 45 had Graves' ophthalmopathy and 55 to 60 had stable Graves' hyperthyroidism. Prospective prediction of ophthalmopathy was tested in an independent validation cohort of 18 to 20 hyperthyroidism patients and 17 patients who later progressed to ophthalmopathy. The 85 to 100 discovery patients were randomly split 7:3 into training and test sets. In addition, the study compared T-cell repertoires in thyroid tissue and in blood from five or six Graves' hyperthyroidism patients. Once sampling was done, hyperthyroidism patients were given methimazole at a starting dose of 30 mg daily, whereas ophthalmopathy patients were given high-dose intravenous methylprednisolone. A second multiplex PCR round built the libraries, followed by size selection and purification. Libraries were sequenced paired-end with 100 bp reads on an Illumina HiSeq2000. Raw data were processed with SOAPnuke, discarding reads with adapters, uncalled bases, mean Phred below 15, or no exact constant-primer or identifier match. COPE v1.2.5 was used to merge the high-quality paired reads, and each unique nucleotide sequence was defined as a clonotype. Clonotypes were aligned to IMGT TRBV, TRBD and TRBJ reference segments using MiTCR v1.1. The analysis included only V-J combinations with a frequency above 0.0001, which together covered around 99% of the repertoires. The TCS score was defined as the ratio of F50 (clonal expansion) to E x V (chaos), calculated using BLOSUM62-based TCRdist between CDR3 peptides within each V-J. Welch's t-statistics and random forest reduced roughly 540 V-J features to 13, which were used in a naive Bayes classifier (R e1071). No statistical method was used to fix the sample size in advance, and group allocation was not hidden from the investigators. According to the paper, TCR Vbeta CDR3 sequencing was carried out on 135 peripheral blood samples, which came from approximately 41 ophthalmopathy, around 74 hyperthyroidism and roughly 17 progressor patients.

The rearrangement joined TRBV20-1 to TRBJ2-7; TRBD2 might be the D gene, on 5 matching bases. Sequenced material: peripheral blood mononuclear cells (PBMCs), taken at new diagnosis, from a patient treated with antithyroid drugs. The sequence came from a woman in her twenties or thirties with Graves disease. Donor details come from another sample of the same person, matched by shared clones. The sequence in DNA is TGCACCGCGTGGGTAGCGAGCGGATATTCCTACGAGCAGTACTTC. Translation gives CTAWVASGYSYEQYF.